This TCR beta chain was identified in a study of OX40 agonist ivuxolimab in advanced cancers. Study background: At around 83% male, the cohort had a mean age of 60 years, ranging from roughly 20 to 90.

The assay was immunoSEQ multiplex PCR, and TCRdb's table has in-frame clones only and misses some. The sample lists 15,000 to 25,000 clones; about 83% were seen once. The V and J ends lost 0 bases and 2 bases, in that order; junction bases with no gene match: 3. The CDR3 is 17 residues long. Germline CDR1 reads LGHNA; CDR2 reads YSLEER. This sequence originates from an adult with an advanced solid tumor such as melanoma, head and neck, liver or kidney cancer. The chain employs TRBV4-3 and TRBJ2-2, with 10 bases lining up with TRBD2. The source material was CD4+ or CD8+ T cells sorted from blood, sampled in a trial of the OX40 agonist ivuxolimab. The CDR3 here is CASSQDLAGGNTGELFF. Written as DNA, the CDR3 is TGCGCCAGCAGCCAAGATTTAGCGGGGGGTAACACCGGGGAGCTGTTTTTT.